Detailed here is one T cell receptor (beta chain). This sample stems from a study of T cell changes during pregnancy in multiple sclerosis. The data were produced by immunoSEQ multiplex PCR, yet TCRdb's version contains in-frame clones alone and is incomplete. The table lists over 60,000 clones, around 93% of them singletons, with 0.9% to 1.2% in the top ten. With V trimmed by 4 bases and J by 3 bases, 6 bases remained unmatched. Per germline, CDR1 GTSNPN and CDR2 SVGIG (reference sequence). CDR3 length: 13 amino acids. This receptor was taken from a female donor with multiple sclerosis, enrolled in a pregnancy study. The V call is TRBV30, the J call TRBJ2-7; TRBD1 agrees at 7 bases. The specimen was peripheral blood, collected in the first trimester of pregnancy. The CDR3 loop is CAWTGTDGYEQYF. The DNA for the CDR3 is TGTGCCTGGACCGGGACAGACGGCTACGAGCAGTACTTC.